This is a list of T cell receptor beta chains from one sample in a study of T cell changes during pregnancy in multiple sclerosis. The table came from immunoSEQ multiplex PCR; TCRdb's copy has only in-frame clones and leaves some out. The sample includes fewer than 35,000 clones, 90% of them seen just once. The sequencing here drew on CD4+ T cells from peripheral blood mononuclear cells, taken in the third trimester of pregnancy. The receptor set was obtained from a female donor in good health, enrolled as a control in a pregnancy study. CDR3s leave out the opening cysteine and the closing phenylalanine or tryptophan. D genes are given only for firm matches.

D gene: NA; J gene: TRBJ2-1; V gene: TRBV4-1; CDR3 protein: ASSQAGVVPYNEQF
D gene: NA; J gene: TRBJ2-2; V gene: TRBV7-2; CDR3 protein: ASSQLNTGELF
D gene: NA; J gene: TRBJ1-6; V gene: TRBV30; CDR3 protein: ASGGFNSPLH
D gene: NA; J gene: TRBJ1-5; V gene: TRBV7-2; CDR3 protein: ASSLVGASSNQPQH
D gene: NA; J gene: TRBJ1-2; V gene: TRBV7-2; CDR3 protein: ASSLSRIYGYT
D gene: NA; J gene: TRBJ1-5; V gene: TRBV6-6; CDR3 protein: ASRAGGTGQPQH
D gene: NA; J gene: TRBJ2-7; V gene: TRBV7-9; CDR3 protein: ASSLVGESSSYEQY
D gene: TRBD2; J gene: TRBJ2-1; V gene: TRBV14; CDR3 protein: ASSHLVGQRGSNEQF
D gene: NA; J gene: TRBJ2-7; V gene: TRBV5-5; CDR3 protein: ASSYSTYEQY
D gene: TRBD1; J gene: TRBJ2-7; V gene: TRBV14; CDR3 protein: ASSQNRGPLGNGEEQY
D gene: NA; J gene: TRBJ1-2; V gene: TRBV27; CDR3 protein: ATKPTHVLVRGYT
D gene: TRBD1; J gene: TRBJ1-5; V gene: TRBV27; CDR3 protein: ASSRGGTGLNQPQH
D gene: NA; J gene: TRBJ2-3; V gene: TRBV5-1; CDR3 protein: ASSLVAGTSTDTQY
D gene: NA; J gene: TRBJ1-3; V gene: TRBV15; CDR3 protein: ATSRDDTQVGNTIY
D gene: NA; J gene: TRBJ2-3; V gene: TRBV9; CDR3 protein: ASSVNSLSTDTQY
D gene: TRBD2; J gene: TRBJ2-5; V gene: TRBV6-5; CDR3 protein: ASSYSSGLAVETQY
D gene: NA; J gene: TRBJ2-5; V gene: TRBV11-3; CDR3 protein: ASSLYNGEGGETQY
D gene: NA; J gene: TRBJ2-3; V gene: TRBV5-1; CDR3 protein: ASSLGGGSGTQY
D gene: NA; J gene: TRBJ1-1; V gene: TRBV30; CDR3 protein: ASWPRRTEAF
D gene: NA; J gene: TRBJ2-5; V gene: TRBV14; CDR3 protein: ASSPGSQETQY
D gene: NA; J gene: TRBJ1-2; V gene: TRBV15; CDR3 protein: ATSRDGSYGYT
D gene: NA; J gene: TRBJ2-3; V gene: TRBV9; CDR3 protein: ASSVWGSTTDTQY
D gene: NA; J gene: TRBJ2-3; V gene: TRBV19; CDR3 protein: ASSNLGRNTDTQY
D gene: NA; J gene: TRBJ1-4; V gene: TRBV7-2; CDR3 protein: ASSLGSANEKLF
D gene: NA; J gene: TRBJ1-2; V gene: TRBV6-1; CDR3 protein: ASSDRGAGYT
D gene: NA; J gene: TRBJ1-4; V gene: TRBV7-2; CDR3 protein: ASSLNGEKLF
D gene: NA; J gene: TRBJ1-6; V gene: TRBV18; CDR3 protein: ASSPPQGGNSPLH
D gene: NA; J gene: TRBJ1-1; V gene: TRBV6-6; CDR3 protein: ASTLWGGDTEAF
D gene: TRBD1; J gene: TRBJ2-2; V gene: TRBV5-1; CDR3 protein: ASSFTGEGTGELF
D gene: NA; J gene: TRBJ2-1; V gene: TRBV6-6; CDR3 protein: ASSQRNEQF
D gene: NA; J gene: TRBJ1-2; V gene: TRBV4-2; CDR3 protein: ASSQDHSGAYGYT
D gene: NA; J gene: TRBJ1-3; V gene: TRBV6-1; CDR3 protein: ASSEAPWGGGNTIY
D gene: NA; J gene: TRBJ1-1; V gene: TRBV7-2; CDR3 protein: ASSTDSDTEAF
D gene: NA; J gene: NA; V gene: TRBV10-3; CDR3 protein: AISDPGQGNYEQY
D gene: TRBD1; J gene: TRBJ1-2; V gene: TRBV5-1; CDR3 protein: ASSPGGQASGYT
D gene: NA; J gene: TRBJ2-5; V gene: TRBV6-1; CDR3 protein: ASRGQTQETQY
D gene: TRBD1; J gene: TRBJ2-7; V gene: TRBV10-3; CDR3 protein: AIGLQTGVIYEQY
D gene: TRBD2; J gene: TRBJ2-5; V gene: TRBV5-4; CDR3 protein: ASSLELAEETQY
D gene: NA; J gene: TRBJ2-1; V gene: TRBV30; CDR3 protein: AYRQGLYNEQF
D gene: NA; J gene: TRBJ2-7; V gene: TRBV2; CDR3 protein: ASSGDWHYEQY
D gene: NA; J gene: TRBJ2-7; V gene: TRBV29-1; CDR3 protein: SVSDGAEQY
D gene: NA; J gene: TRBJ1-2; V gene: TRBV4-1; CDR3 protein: ASSQEAQVRYT
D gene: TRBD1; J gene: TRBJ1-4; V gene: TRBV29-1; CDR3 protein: SVGVGTGNEKLF
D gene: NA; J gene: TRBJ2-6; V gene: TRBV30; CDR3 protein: AQAGANVLT